One and the same sample provided the 16 T cell receptor beta chains below, sequenced in a study of T cell responses to AZD1222 COVID-19 vaccine. This table comes from immunoSEQ multiplex PCR, and its TCRdb copy is limited to in-frame clones, with some not included. The sample lists around 190,000 clones, 85% to 95% occurring once. The sequencing used peripheral blood, collected 28 days after the second AZD1222 dose. Every receptor here comes from an adult who received the AZD1222 COVID-19 vaccine.

The chain couples TRBV14 to TRBJ1-6; TRBD1 might be the D (6 bases). Trimming left V 0 bases short and J 8 bases short, with 23 bases between. Germline V gives CDR1 SGHDN, CDR2 FVKESK. The CDR3 covers 19 residues. This CDR3 reads CASSQDGIFGGAIDSPLHF. Written as DNA, the CDR3 is TGTGCCAGCAGCCAAGATGGTATCTTCGGGGGCGCCATTGATTCACCCCTCCACTTT.

Of note for this clone: The junction departs from the called germline gene at one end, perhaps through a read error. J is TRBJ1-2 and V is TRBV7-9; tentative D call: TRBD1 (6 bases). There are 15 residues in the CDR3. Germline CDR1 SEHNR, CDR2 FQNEAQ (reference sequence). The CDR3 is CASSIAGTPNYGYTF. The CDR3, as DNA: TGTGCCAGCAGCATAGCCGGGACACCTAACTATGGCTACACCTTC.

The CDR3 loop reads CASSQGGNGNTIYF. The CDR3 region has the DNA TGCGCCAGCAGCCAAGGAGGGAATGGAAACACCATATATTTT. The V gene is TRBV4-3, the J gene TRBJ1-3; D unresolved. V was clipped by 1 base and J by 3 bases, with 7 bases between them. Germline V gene data show CDR1 as LGHNA and CDR2 as YSLEER. The length of the CDR3 is 14 residues.

CDR3 sequence reads: CASSQGGAGGTDTQYF. The CDR3 region has the DNA TGCGCCAGCAGCCAAGGAGGAGCGGGGGGGACAGATACGCAGTATTTT. This chain connects TRBV4-3 to TRBJ2-3; 10 nucleotides line up with TRBD2. Losses at the gene ends were 1 base for V and 3 bases for J; bases not matched to a gene: 4. Germline V lookup: CDR1 LGHNA, CDR2 YSLEER. This CDR3 has 16 amino acids.

V gene TRBV11-3 combines with J gene TRBJ1-1; D not resolved. The length of the CDR3 is 13 residues. Germline lookup yields CDR1 SGHNT and CDR2 YENEEA. The V end was cut by 5 bases, the J end by 1 base, with 8 bases between. This CDR3 reads CASSLLWNTEAFF. CDR3 in DNA: TGTGCCAGCAGCCTCCTCTGGAACACTGAAGCTTTCTTT.

This clone was seen once. The J gene is TRBJ1-5, the V gene TRBV6-1, with D possibly TRBD1 on 6 matching bases. Between the trimmed V and J ends, which lost 3 bases and 6 bases, there was a span of 15 bases. Germline V gene data show CDR1 as MNHNS and CDR2 as SASEGT. The CDR3 is made up of 15 amino acids. Written as DNA, the CDR3 is TGTGCCAGCAGTGAGCGCGGGGGGCGGGGTCAGCCCCAGCATTTT. It codes for CASSERGGRGQPQHF.

The V call is TRBV24-1, the J call TRBJ1-2; tentative D call: TRBD1 (6 bases). This CDR3 is 13 amino acids long. V was cut by 7 bases and J by 3 bases, with 11 bases left in between. CDR1 KGHDR and CDR2 SFDVKD come from the germline V gene. CDR3 nucleotides: TGTGCCACCAGACAGGGTGAGGACTATGGCTACACCTTC. Translating it yields CATRQGEDYGYTF.

V and J are TRBV6-5 and TRBJ2-5; 12 nucleotides match TRBD2. The CDR3 length is 15 residues. Germline V lookup: CDR1 MNHEY, CDR2 SVGAGI. V lost 2 bases, J lost 7 bases, and 5 bases stayed unmatched. The CDR3 sequence: CASSYASGRAGTQYF. The CDR3 region has the DNA TGTGCCAGCAGTTACGCTAGCGGGAGGGCCGGGACCCAGTACTTC.

The chain is built from TRBV6-5 and TRBJ1-2; D is uncertain. In germline, CDR1 is MNHEY, CDR2 SVGAGI. This CDR3 has 13 amino acids. V lost 5 bases and J lost 5, with 12 bases in between. The CDR3 is CASSTVGLYGYTF. The CDR3 nucleotides are TGTGCCAGCAGTACGGTCGGCCTGTATGGCTACACCTTC.

The chain joins TRBV5-4 to TRBJ1-5; 7 bases fit TRBD1. CDR1 SGHNT and CDR2 YYREEE come from the germline V gene (reference sequence). J lost 5 bases, V lost 5 bases, and 4 bases had no gene match. The CDR3 extends over 13 amino acids. The CDR3 region is CASSQGVDQPQHF. CDR3 DNA: TGTGCCAGCAGTCAGGGGGTAGATCAGCCCCAGCATTTT.

The chain couples TRBV5-1 to TRBJ1-1; perhaps TRBD1 as D (5 bases). The CDR3 is made up of 15 amino acids. Looked up from germline, CDR1 is SGHRS and CDR2 is YFSETQ. Trimming took 0 bases from V and 3 from J, leaving 12 bases between them. The CDR3 coding sequence is TGCGCCAGCAGCTTGGGTCCAGGGCTAGACACTGAAGCTTTCTTT. Protein product: CASSLGPGLDTEAFF.

This chain connects TRBV7-2 to TRBJ2-7; 10 nucleotides match TRBD2. Germline V gene sequence: CDR1 SGHTA, CDR2 FQGNSA. The V segment lost 1 base and the J segment 6 bases; nucleotides outside the gene matches: 6. The CDR3 spans 15 residues. The CDR3 nucleotides are TGTGCCAGCAGCTTAGAAATCCTAGCGGGAGTCGAGCAGTACTTC. It encodes CASSLEILAGVEQYF.

The V and J genes are TRBV4-1 and TRBJ1-2, with 8 positions matching TRBD1. The CDR3 spans 16 residues. J was trimmed by 7 bases and V by 2 bases; bases with no gene match: 12. The germline CDR1 and CDR2 sequences are MGHRA and YSYEKL. CDR3 coding DNA: TGCGCCAGCAGCCAATCTCAAACCCAGGGGGCGCGTGGCTACACCTTC. This encodes CASSQSQTQGARGYTF.

This clone has a single count. The chain combines TRBV3-1 (or the pseudogene TRBV3-2) with TRBJ2-7, with 8 bases matching TRBD1. Per germline, CDR1 LGHDT and CDR2 YNNKEL (reference sequence). This CDR3 contains 17 residues. Trimming removed 4 bases from V and 1 base from J; junction bases left unmatched: 12. The CDR3 region is CASSPHQDTGGSYEQYF. Written as DNA, the CDR3 is TGTGCCAGCAGCCCTCACCAAGATACAGGGGGGTCCTACGAGCAGTACTTC.

This chain links TRBV11-2 with TRBJ1-1; a weak D match, TRBD1 (5 bases). The V gene lost 5 bases and the J gene lost 1 base, with 8 bases spanning the gap. CDR3 length equals 13 residues. The germline gives CDR1 SGHAT, CDR2 FQNNGV. This chain's CDR3 is CASSPDKNTEAFF. The CDR3, as DNA: TGTGCCAGCAGCCCGGACAAGAACACTGAAGCTTTCTTT.

This rearrangement joins TRBV7-2 to TRBJ2-2; TRBD1 agrees at 7 bases. V dropped 5 bases and J dropped 3; count of bases not matched to a gene: 6. The CDR3 sequence is 15 residues long. Germline V lookup: CDR1 SGHTA, CDR2 FQGNSA. CDR3 in amino acids: CASSKGGGYTGELFF. The CDR3 bases are TGTGCCAGCAGCAAAGGGGGCGGGTACACCGGGGAGCTGTTTTTT.